In this sample, the clone carrying this TCR beta chain turned up a few times. The antigen remains undetermined. The DNA ends 3 residues before the CDR3 does, and the rest of the CDR3 is filled in from the germline J gene. These data belong to a study of T cell clonality in common variable immunodeficiency. CVID subjects had received replacement immunoglobulin for at least one year. The method was immunoSEQ multiplex PCR; TCRdb's version includes in-frame clones alone and lacks a portion of them. Reported are about 33,000 clones, none seen only once; the ten largest carry 6.1%. The study's findings and limits: Reportedly, TCR beta sequences from common variable immunodeficiency showed fewer deletions and N-nucleotide insertions.

Looked up from germline, CDR1 is MNHEY and CDR2 is SVGEGT. This CDR3 has 15 amino acids. V lost 0 bases and J lost 5, with 12 bases in between. Sequenced material: peripheral blood mononuclear cells. The sequence came from a human donor with common variable immunodeficiency. The V call is TRBV6-2 or TRBV6-3, the J call TRBJ2-3; weak D call: TRBD2 (6 bases). CDR3 loop: CASSYSGGGVDTQYF. The CDR3 DNA, read in part, is TGTGCCAGCAGTTACTCGGGGGGTGGAGTAGATACG.